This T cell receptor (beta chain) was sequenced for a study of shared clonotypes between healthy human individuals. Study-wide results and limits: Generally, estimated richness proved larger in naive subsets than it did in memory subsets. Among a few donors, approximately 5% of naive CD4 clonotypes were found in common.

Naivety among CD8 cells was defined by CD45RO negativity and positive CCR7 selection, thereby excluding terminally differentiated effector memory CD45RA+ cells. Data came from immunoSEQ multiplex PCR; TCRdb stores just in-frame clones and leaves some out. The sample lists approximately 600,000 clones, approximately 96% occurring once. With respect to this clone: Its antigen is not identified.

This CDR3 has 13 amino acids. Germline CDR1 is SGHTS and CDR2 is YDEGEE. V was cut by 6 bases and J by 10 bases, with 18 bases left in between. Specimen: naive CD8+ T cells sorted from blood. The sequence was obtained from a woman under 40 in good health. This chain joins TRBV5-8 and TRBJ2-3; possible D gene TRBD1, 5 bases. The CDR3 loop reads CASTSPWGQAQYF. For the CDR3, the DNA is TGTGCCAGCACGTCACCTTGGGGCCAAGCGCAGTATTTT.